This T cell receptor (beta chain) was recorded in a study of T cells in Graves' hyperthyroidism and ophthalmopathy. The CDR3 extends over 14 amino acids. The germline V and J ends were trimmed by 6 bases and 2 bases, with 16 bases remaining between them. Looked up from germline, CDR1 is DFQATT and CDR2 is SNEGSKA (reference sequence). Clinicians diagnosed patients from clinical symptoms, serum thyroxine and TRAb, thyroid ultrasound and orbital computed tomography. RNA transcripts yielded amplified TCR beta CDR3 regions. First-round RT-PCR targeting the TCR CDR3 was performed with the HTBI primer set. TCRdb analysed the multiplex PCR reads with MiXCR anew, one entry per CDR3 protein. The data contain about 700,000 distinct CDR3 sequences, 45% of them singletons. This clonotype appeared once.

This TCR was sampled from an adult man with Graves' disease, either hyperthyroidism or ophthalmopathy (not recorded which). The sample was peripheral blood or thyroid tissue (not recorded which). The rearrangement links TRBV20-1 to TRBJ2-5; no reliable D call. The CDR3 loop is CSADPYPTQETQYF. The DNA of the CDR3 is TGCAGTGCCGACCCGTACCCAACTCAAGAGACCCAGTACTTC.